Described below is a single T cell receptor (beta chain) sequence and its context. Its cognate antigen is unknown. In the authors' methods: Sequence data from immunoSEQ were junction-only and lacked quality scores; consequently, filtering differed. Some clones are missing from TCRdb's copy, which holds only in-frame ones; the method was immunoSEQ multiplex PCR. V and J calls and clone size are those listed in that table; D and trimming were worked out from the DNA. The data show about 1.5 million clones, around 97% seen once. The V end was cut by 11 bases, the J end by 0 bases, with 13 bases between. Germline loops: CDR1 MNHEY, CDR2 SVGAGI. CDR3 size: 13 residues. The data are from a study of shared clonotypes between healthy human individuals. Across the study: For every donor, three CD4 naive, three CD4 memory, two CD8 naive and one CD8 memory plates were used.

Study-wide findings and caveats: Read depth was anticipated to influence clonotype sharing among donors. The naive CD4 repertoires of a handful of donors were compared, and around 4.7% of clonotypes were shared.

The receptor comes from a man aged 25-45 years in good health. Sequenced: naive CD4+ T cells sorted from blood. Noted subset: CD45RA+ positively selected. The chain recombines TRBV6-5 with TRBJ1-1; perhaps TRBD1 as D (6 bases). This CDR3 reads CAGGRAVNTEAFF. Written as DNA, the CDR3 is TGTGCCGGGGGCAGGGCCGTGAACACTGAAGCTTTCTTT.